The 2 T cell receptor beta chains below all came from one sample that was sequenced in a study of blood T cell repertoires in COVID-19. Sequenced by immunoSEQ multiplex PCR; TCRdb stores in-frame clones only, minus some. Among under 250,000 clones listed, more than 85% were seen once. Source material: peripheral blood. Receptors were obtained from a woman in her 70s with active or convalescent COVID-19.

V usage is TRBV14 and J usage is TRBJ2-7; possible D gene TRBD2, 6 bases. The CDR3 is made up of 16 amino acids. V gave up 4 bases and J gave up 1 base, with 17 bases separating them. The germline V gene has CDR1 SGHDN and CDR2 FVKESK. The CDR3 DNA is TGTGCCAGCAGCCGATCGGGGCCCGGGGGTTCCTACGAGCAGTACTTC. Amino acids: CASSRSGPGGSYEQYF.

The chain uses TRBV7-8 and TRBJ2-7; D is ambiguous. This CDR3 region has 14 residues. Trimming took off 0 bases at V and 3 bases at J, with 9 bases between the two ends. CDR1 SGHVS and CDR2 FQNEAQ come from the germline V gene. For the CDR3, the DNA is TGTGCCAGCAGCTTAGCGGGCCAGAACTACGAGCAGTACTTC. This sequence encodes CASSLAGQNYEQYF.